The 5 T cell receptor beta chains given below trace back to one sample, sequenced in a study of monozygotic twins with inflammatory bowel disease. TCRdb reprocessed the 5' RACE reads and reports one entry per CDR3 protein, with no DNA. The sample has over 120,000 distinct CDR3 sequences; the top ten hold 0.95% to 1.5%. Sample: blood. The origin of the receptors is a human donor with ulcerative colitis or Crohn's disease, or a healthy co-twin of an affected twin (not recorded which).

This chain joins TRBV5-5 and TRBJ2-3. This CDR3 region has 15 residues. Germline CDR1 SGHKS, CDR2 YYEKEE (reference sequence). CDR3 in amino acids: CASSQQAIKTDTQYF.

This rearrangement joins TRBV5-1 to TRBJ1-5. The CDR3 length is 14 residues. CDR1 SGHRS and CDR2 YFSETQ come from the germline V gene. CDR3 loop: CASSWDGGNQPQHF.

This chain's CDR3 is CSAGTPEGNNEQFF. The chain couples TRBV20-1 to TRBJ2-1; TCRdb calls TRBD1, which cannot be checked without DNA. Germline V lookup: CDR1 DFQATT, CDR2 SNEGSKA (reference sequence). The CDR3 contains 14 residues.

The V gene is TRBV7-3, the J gene TRBJ1-1; TCRdb returns TRBD1, unconfirmable since there is no DNA. The CDR3 totals 13 residues. The germline V gene encodes CDR1 SGHTA and CDR2 FQGTGA. Here the CDR3 reads CASSATGRPEAFF.

The V call is TRBV30, the J call TRBJ1-6; the TRBD1 assignment by TCRdb is unverifiable without DNA. CDR1 GTSNPN and CDR2 SVGIG come from the germline V gene (reference sequence). The CDR3 has 13 amino acids. CDR3 sequence reads: CAFGDIGNSPLHF. Full variable domain (remainder filled in from reference TRBV30 and TRBJ1-6): SQTIHQWPATLVQPVGSPLSLECTVEGTSNPNLYWYRQAAGRGLQLLFYSVGIGQISSEVPQNLSASRPQDRQFILSSKKLLLSDSGFYLCAFGDIGNSPLHFGNGTRLTVT.